This T cell receptor (beta chain) came from a study of blood T cell repertoires in COVID-19. In germline, CDR1 is SGHKS, CDR2 YYEKEE (reference sequence). CDR3 length: 15 residues. J lost 1 base, V lost 0 bases, and 3 bases had no gene match. Repertoires were generated with immunoSEQ multiplex PCR, while TCRdb's copy carries only in-frame clones and drops some. The sample gives roughly 73,000 clones, roughly nine tenths of which show up once; about 10% is in the top ten. This TCR came from a man older than 75 with acute or convalescent COVID-19. Source material: peripheral blood. This chain joins TRBV5-5 and TRBJ2-5; TRBD2 aligns across 7 bases. CDR3 protein: CASSLGASGQETQYF. As DNA, the CDR3 is TGTGCCAGCAGCTTGGGGGCTAGCGGCCAAGAGACCCAGTACTTC. Supplemented by reference TRBV5-5 and TRBJ2-5, the full variable domain reads DAGVTQSPTHLIKTRGQQVTLRCSPISGHKSVSWYQQVLGQGPQFIFQYYEKEERGRGNFPDRFSARQFPNYSSELNVNALLLGDSALYLCASSLGASGQETQYFGPGTRLLVL.